The table lists the clone carrying this T cell receptor (beta chain) with many counts. The antigen is unknown. This CDR3 has 15 residues. Per the germline V gene, CDR1 is MNHNS and CDR2 is SASEGT. The V segment lost 6 bases and the J segment 4 bases; nucleotides outside the gene matches: 9. Then a second PCR, running about 7 to 11 cycles, was carried out with a sample-barcoded 5' primer and a J-beta primer mix. TCRdb redid the calling of the 5' RACE reads with MiXCR, one entry per CDR3 protein. Of around 870,000 distinct CDR3 sequences in the sample, under 35% were seen once. This record belongs to a study of blood T cells in healthy people across ages. Study outcomes and limitations: Expanded clonotype changes were possibly confounded by unknown donor CMV status.

This receptor was identified in a woman of 80 years or more in good health. Sequencing was carried out using blood. V gene TRBV6-1 combines with J gene TRBJ2-1; TRBD2 matches at 7 bases. The DNA for the CDR3 is TGTGCCAGCAGCGGGGGGATGCCGGGGTACAATGAGCAGTTCTTC. Translation: CASSGGMPGYNEQFF.